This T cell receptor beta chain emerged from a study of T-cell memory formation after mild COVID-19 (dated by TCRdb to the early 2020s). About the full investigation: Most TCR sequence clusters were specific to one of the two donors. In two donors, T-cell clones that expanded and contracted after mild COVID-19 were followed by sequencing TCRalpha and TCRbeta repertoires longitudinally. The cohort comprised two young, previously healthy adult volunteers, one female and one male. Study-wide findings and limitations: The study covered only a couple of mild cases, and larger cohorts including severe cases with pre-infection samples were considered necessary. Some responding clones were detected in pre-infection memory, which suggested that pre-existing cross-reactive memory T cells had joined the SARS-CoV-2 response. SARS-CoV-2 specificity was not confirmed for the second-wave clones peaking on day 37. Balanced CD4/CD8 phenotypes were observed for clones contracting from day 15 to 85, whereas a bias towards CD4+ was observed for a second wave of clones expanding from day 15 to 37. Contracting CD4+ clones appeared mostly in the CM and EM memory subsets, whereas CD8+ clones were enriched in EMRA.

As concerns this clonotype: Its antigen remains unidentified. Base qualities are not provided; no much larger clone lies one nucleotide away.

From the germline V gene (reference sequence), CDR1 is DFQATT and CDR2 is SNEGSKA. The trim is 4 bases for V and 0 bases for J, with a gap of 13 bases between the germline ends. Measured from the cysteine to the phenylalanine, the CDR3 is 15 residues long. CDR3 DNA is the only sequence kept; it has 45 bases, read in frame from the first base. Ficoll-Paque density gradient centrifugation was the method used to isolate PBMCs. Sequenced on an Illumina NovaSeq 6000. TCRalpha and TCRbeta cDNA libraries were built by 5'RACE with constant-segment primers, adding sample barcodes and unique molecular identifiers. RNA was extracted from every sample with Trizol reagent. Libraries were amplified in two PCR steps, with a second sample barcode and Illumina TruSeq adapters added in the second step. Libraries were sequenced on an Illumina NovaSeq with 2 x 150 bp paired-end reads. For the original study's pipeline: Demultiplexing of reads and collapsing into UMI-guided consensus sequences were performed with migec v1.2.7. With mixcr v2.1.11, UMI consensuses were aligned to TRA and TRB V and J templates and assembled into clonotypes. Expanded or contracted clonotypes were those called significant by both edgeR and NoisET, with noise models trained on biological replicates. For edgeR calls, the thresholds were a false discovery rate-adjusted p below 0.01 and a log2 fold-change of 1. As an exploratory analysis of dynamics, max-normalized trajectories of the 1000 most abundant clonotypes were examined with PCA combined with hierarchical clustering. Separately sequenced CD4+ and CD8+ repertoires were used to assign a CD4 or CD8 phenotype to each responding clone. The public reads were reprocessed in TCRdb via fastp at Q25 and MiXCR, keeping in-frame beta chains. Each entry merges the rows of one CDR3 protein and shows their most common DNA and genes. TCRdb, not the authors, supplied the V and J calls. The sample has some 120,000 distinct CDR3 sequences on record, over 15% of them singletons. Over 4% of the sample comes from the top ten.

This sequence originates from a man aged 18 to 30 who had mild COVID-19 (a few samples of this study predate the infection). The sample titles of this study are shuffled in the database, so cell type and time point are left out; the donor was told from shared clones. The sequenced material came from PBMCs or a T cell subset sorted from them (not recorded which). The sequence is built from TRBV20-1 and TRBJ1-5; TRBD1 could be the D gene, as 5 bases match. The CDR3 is CSATMGPSSNQPQHF. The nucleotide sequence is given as TGCAGTGCTACGATGGGGCCCTCTAGCAATCAGCCCCAGCATTTT.